This T cell receptor (beta chain) derives from a study of metastatic and nonmetastatic thyroid tumors. Overall study context: Samples came from malignant and benign thyroid patients, and repertoires were compared across blood and tumor or nodule tissue.

No treatment had been given to any patient before thyroid surgery. Authors' analysis steps: Construction of a distant-metastasis classifier for papillary thyroid cancer relied on CDR3 differences across clinicopathological groups. MiXCR reprocessed the PCR reads for TCRdb. The V and J calls shown here were made by TCRdb, not taken from the authors' results. Of around 4,200 clones in the sample, under 45% were seen once. The sequence came from a male donor with papillary thyroid cancer or a benign thyroid nodule (not recorded which). Some clones in this sample may be carry-over from other donors' samples. The specimen sequenced was adjacent normal tissue.

Here the CDR3 reads CASSRQGAGYTF. The CDR3 coding sequence is TGTGCCAGCAGCAGACAGGGGGCTGGCTACACCTTC. The gene calls are TRBV11-3 and TRBJ1-2, with TRBD1 matching 10 bases. V lost 5 bases, J lost 7 bases, and 1 base stayed unmatched. Germline V CDR1 and CDR2: SGHNT, YENEEA. The CDR3 spans 12 residues.